Sequencing of this T cell receptor (beta chain) was carried out in a study of T cells after yellow fever vaccination. Study context: Preparing low-cell-number fractions relied on SMART-Seq v4 Ultra Low Input. The study, taken as a whole, reports: Clonotypes found in both CD4 and CD8 compartments made up a small share. The study re-detected most primary-vaccination clones after the booster (96% CD4, 85% to 90% CD8).

Germline CDR1 reads SGHAT; CDR2 reads FQNNGV. Trimming took 4 bases from V and 7 from J; bases not matched to a gene: 5. The CDR3 covers 15 residues. This clonotype has at least ten counts. What it recognizes is unknown. A process of 5'RACE template switching, which added a universal primer site and UMIs, was used to make TCR cDNA. One entry per CDR3 protein results from TCRdb running MiXCR on the 5' RACE reads. Of over 110,000 distinct CDR3 sequences in the sample, around 7.7% were seen once. This rearrangement joins TRBV11-2 to TRBJ2-2; TRBD2 matches 11 bases. The receptor was isolated from a man under 40 who received the YFV17D yellow fever vaccine. This sample comprised CD4+ T cells sorted from PBMCs, obtained 5 days after the yellow fever booster vaccination. CDR3 sequence: CASSYPGLAVGELFF. The DNA of the CDR3 is TGTGCCAGCAGCTACCCGGGACTAGCGGTCGGGGAGCTGTTTTTT.